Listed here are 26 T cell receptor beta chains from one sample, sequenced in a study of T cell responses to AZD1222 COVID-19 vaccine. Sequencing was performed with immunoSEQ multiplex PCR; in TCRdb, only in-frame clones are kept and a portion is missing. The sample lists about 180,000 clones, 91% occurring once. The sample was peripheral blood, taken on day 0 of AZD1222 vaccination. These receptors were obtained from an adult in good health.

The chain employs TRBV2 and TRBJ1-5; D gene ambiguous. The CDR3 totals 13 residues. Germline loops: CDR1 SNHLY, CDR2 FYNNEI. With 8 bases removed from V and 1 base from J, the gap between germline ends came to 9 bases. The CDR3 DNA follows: TGTGCCAGCGCAGGTACAAGCAATCAGCCCCAGCATTTT. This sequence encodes CASAGTSNQPQHF.

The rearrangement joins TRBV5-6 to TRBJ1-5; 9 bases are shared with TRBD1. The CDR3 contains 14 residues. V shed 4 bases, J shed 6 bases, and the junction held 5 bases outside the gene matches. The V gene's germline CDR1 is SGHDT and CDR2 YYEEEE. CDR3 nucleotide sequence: TGTGCCAGCAGCCCGGGACAGGGAGGTCAGCCCCAGCATTTT. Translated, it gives CASSPGQGGQPQHF.

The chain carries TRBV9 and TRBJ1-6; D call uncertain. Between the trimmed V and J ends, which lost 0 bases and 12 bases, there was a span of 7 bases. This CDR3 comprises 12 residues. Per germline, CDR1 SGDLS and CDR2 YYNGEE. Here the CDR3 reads CASSVDRGPLHF. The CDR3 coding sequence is TGTGCCAGCAGCGTAGATCGAGGACCCCTCCACTTT.

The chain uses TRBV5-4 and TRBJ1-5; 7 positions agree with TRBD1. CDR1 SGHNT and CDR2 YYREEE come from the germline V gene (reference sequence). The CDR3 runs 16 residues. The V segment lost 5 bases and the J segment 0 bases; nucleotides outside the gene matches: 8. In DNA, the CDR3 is TGTGCCAGCAGTGGAGGGGGCCCATATAGCAATCAGCCCCAGCATTTT. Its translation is CASSGGGPYSNQPQHF.

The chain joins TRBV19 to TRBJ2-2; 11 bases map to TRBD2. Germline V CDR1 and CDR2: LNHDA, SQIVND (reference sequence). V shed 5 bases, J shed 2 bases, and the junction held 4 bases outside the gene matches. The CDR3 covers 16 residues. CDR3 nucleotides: TGTGCCAGTAGTCTGCTAGCGGGAGGAAACACCGGGGAGCTGTTTTTT. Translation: CASSLLAGGNTGELFF.

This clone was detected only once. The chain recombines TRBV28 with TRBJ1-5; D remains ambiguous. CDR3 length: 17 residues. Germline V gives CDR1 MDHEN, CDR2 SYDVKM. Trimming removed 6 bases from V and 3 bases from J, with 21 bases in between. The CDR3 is CASSPAKFGSPNQPQHF. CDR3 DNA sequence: TGTGCCAGCAGCCCCGCTAAATTTGGCTCCCCCAATCAGCCCCAGCATTTT.

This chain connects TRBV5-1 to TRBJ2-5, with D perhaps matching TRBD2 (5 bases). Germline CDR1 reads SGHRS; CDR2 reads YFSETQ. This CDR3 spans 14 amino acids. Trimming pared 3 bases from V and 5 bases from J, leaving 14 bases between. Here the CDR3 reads CASSWRTDPETQYF. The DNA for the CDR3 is TGCGCCAGCAGCTGGAGGACGGACCCGGAGACCCAGTACTTC.

CDR3 sequence (DNA): TGTGCCAGCAGCCTTGGGGGGGAGCAGTACTTC. Translation gives CASSLGGEQYF. The genes are TRBV9 and TRBJ2-7; perhaps TRBD2 as D (6 bases). The germline gives CDR1 SGDLS, CDR2 YYNGEE. V lost 4 bases to trimming and J lost 7 bases, with 9 bases between them. The CDR3 covers 11 residues. The full variable domain, rest sourced from reference TRBV9 and TRBJ2-7, is DSGVTQTPKHLITATGQRVTLRCSPRSGDLSVYWYQQSLDQGLQFLIQYYNGEERAKGNILERFSAQQFPDLHSELNLSSLELGDSALYFCASSLGGEQYFGPGTRLTVT.

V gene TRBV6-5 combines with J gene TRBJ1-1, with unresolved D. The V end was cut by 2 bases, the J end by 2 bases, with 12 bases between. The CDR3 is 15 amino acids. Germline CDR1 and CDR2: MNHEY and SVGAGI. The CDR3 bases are TGTGCCAGCAGTTACGCCAGCACTCGTAACACTGAAGCTTTCTTT. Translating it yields CASSYASTRNTEAFF.

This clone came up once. CDR3 DNA: TGCGCCAGTACTGCCAACACTGAAGCTTTCTTT. It specifies CASTANTEAFF. V usage is TRBV5-1 and J usage is TRBJ1-1; D call uncertain. With 8 bases removed from V and 2 bases from J, the gap between germline ends came to 7 bases. Germline CDR1 and CDR2: SGHRS and YFSETQ. This CDR3 is built from 11 residues.

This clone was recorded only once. CDR3: CASSQDRWAGKSYEQYF. CDR3 coding DNA: TGTGCCAGCAGCCAAGACAGGTGGGCAGGGAAATCCTACGAGCAGTACTTC. J is TRBJ2-7 and V is TRBV3-1 (or the pseudogene TRBV3-2); perhaps TRBD1 as D (5 bases). Germline CDR1 is LGHDT and CDR2 is YNNKEL (reference sequence). V was clipped by 0 bases and J by 1 base, with 16 bases between them. The length of the CDR3 is 17 residues.

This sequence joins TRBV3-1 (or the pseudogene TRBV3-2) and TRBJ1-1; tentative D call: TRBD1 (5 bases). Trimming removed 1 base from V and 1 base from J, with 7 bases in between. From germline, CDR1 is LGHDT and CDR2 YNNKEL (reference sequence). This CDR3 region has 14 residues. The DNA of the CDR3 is TGTGCCAGCAGCCAAGCCGGGGGGAACACTGAAGCTTTCTTT. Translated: CASSQAGGNTEAFF.

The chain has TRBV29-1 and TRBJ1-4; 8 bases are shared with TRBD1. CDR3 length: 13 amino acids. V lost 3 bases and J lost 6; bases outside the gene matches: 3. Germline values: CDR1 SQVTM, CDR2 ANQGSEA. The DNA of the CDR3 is TGCAGCGTTGACCTGACAGGGGATGAAAAACTGTTTTTT. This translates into CSVDLTGDEKLFF.

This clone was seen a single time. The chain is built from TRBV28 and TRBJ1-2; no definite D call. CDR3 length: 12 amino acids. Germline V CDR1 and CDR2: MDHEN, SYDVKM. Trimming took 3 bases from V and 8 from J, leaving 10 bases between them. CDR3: CASSFPLGGYTF. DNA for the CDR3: TGTGCCAGCAGTTTTCCCCTGGGAGGCTACACCTTC.

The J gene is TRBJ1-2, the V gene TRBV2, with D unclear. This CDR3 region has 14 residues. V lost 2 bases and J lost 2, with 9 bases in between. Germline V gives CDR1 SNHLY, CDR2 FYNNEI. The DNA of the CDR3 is TGTGCCAGCAGTGAATCGGAGGAGAACTATGGCTACACCTTC. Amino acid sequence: CASSESEENYGYTF. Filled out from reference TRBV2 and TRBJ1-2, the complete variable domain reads EPEVTQTPSHQVTQMGQEVILRCVPISNHLYFYWYRQILGQKVEFLVSFYNNEISEKSEIFDDQFSVERPDGSNFTLKIRSTKLEDSAMYFCASSESEENYGYTFGSGTRLTVV.

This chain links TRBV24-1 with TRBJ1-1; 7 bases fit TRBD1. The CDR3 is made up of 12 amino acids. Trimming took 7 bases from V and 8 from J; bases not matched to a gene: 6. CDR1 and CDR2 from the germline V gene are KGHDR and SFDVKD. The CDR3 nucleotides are TGTGCCACCAGCAAACAGGGGCGAGAAGCTTTCTTT. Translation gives CATSKQGREAFF.

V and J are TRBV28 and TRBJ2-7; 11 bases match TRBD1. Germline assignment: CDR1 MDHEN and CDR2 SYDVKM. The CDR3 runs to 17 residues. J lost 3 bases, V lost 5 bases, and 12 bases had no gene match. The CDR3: CASSTPGQGGKVYEQYF. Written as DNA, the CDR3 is TGTGCCAGCAGTACTCCGGGACAGGGGGGTAAAGTCTACGAGCAGTACTTC.

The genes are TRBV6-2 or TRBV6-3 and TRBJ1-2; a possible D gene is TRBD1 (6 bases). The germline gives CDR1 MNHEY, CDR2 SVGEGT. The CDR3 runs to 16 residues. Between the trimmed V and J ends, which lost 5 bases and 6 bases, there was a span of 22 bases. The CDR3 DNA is TGTGCCAGCAGTCTAGACAGGCCTGGTGCCTCGGATGGCTACACCTTC. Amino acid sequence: CASSLDRPGASDGYTF.

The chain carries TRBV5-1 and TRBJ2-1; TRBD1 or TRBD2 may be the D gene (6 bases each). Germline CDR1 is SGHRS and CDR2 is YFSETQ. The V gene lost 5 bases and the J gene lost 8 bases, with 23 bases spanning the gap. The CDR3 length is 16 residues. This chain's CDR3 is CASRNPGGPGGDEQFF. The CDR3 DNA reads TGCGCCAGCAGGAACCCTGGGGGGCCGGGTGGTGATGAGCAGTTCTTC.

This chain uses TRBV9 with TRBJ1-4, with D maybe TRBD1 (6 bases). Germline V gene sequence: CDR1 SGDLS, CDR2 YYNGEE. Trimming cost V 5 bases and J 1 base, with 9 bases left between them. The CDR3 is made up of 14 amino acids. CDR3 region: CASSKGGTNEKLFF. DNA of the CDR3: TGTGCCAGCAGTAAGGGGGGAACTAATGAAAAACTGTTTTTT.

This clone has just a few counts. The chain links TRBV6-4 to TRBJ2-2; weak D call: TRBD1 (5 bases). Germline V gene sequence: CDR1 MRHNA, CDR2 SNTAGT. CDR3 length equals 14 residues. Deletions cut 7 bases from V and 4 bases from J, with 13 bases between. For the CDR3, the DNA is TGTGCCAGCAAAGGGGCCGGTGGCACCGGGGAGCTGTTTTTT. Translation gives CASKGAGGTGELFF.

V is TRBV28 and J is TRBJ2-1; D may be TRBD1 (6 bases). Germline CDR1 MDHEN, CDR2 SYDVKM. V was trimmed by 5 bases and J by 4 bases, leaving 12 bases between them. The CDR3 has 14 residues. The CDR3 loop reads CASSPRGSYNEQFF. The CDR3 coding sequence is TGTGCCAGCAGTCCCAGGGGTTCATACAATGAGCAGTTCTTC.

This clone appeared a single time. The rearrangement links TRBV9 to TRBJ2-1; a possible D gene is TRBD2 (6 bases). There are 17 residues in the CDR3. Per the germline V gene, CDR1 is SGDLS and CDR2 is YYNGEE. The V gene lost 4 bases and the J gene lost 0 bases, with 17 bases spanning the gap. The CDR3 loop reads CASSPLGGGSSYNEQFF. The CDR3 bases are TGTGCCAGCAGCCCTCTCGGGGGAGGTAGCTCCTACAATGAGCAGTTCTTC.

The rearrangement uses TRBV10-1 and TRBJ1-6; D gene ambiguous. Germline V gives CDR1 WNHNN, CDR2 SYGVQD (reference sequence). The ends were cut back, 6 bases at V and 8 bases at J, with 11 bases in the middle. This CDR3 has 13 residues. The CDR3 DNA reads TGCGCCAGCAGCTCTAAGTCAGATTCACCCCTCCACTTT. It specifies CASSSKSDSPLHF.

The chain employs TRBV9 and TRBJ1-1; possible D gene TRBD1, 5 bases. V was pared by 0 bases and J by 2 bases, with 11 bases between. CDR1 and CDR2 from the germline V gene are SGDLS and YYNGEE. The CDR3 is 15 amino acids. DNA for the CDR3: TGTGCCAGCAGCGTAGCTGGGGGTCCTAACACTGAAGCTTTCTTT. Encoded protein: CASSVAGGPNTEAFF.

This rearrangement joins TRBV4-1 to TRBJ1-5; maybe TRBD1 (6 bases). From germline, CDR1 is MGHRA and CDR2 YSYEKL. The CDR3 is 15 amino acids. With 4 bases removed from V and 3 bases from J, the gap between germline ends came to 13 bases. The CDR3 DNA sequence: TGCGCCAGCAGCCCGCGGTCAGGGGTCAATCAGCCCCAGCATTTT. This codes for CASSPRSGVNQPQHF.